The 26 T cell receptor beta chains in this list originate from one sample, sequenced in a study of blood T cell repertoires in COVID-19. The table came from immunoSEQ multiplex PCR; TCRdb's copy has only in-frame clones and leaves some out. The top ten clones hold 1.7% of a sample with around 400,000 clones, approximately 89% of them seen once. Source material: PBMCs or T cells enriched from blood (not recorded which). The origin of the receptors is a woman aged 25 to 39 who had recovered from COVID-19.

The V and J genes are TRBV27 and TRBJ1-5, with TRBD1 matching 9 bases. The J segment lost 4 bases and the V segment lost 9 bases, leaving 4 bases of the junction unmatched. The CDR3 is 13 residues long. CDR1 MNHEY and CDR2 SMNVEV come from the germline V gene (reference sequence). The CDR3: CASRQGVNQPQHF. The CDR3 nucleotides are TGTGCCAGTAGACAGGGGGTGAATCAGCCCCAGCATTTT.

The chain couples TRBV19 to TRBJ1-6; 9 nucleotides agree with TRBD1. The CDR3 contains 14 residues. V was pared by 10 bases and J by 10 bases, with 11 bases of the junction left unmatched. Per the germline V gene, CDR1 is LNHDA and CDR2 is SQIVND (reference sequence). CDR3 residues: CATRPGQGGSPLHF. The CDR3, as DNA: TGTGCCACCCGCCCGGGACAGGGCGGCTCACCCCTCCACTTT.

The chain has TRBV27 and TRBJ1-2, with D maybe TRBD1 (5 bases). Germline lookup yields CDR1 MNHEY and CDR2 SMNVEV (reference sequence). This CDR3 is built from 14 residues. The V gene lost 2 bases and the J gene lost 4 bases, with 11 bases spanning the gap. CDR3 region: CASSLGGEGYGYTF. The CDR3 DNA reads TGTGCCAGCAGTTTAGGAGGGGAGGGCTATGGCTACACCTTC.

J is TRBJ1-2 and V is TRBV5-4; no clear D gene. Germline V gives CDR1 SGHNT, CDR2 YYREEE (reference sequence). Trimming shortened V by 6 bases and J by 0 bases, and 9 bases separated the two germline ends. The length of the CDR3 is 13 residues. The CDR3 reads CASMRESNYGYTF. The CDR3 nucleotides are TGTGCCAGCATGCGGGAGTCTAACTATGGCTACACCTTC.

The V and J genes are TRBV11-2 and TRBJ1-2; a possible D gene is TRBD1 (5 bases). Germline CDR1 and CDR2: SGHAT and FQNNGV. The CDR3 has 14 amino acids. V was pared by 1 base and J by 6 bases, with 12 bases between. The CDR3 DNA reads as TGTGCCAGCAGCTTAGGTTCTACGGGGGATGGCTACACCTTC. It yields the protein CASSLGSTGDGYTF.

The chain couples TRBV2 to TRBJ2-1; the D is unclear. V was shortened by 5 bases and J by 0 bases, with 5 bases between the two germline ends. The CDR3 spans 13 residues. Germline assignment: CDR1 SNHLY and CDR2 FYNNEI. CDR3 bases: TGTGCCAGCAGTCTAAACTCCTACAATGAGCAGTTCTTC. It yields the protein CASSLNSYNEQFF. Full variable domain (remainder filled in from reference TRBV2 and TRBJ2-1): EPEVTQTPSHQVTQMGQEVILRCVPISNHLYFYWYRQILGQKVEFLVSFYNNEISEKSEIFDDQFSVERPDGSNFTLKIRSTKLEDSAMYFCASSLNSYNEQFFGPGTRLTVL.

Notes on this clone: The same CDR3 arises from other DNA sequences in this sample as well. This rearrangement joins TRBV18 to TRBJ1-2, with 7 bases identical to TRBD1. Germline lookup yields CDR1 KGHSH and CDR2 LQKENI. V gave up 2 bases and J gave up 3 bases; unmatched junction bases: 0. The CDR3 runs to 13 residues. CDR3 sequence (DNA): TGTGCCAGCTCACCAGACAGGGACTATGGCTACACCTTC. It codes for CASSPDRDYGYTF.

The chain uses TRBV15 and TRBJ2-1; TRBD2 matches 9 bases. The CDR3 length is 17 residues. CDR1 and CDR2 (germline): LNHNV, YYDKDF (reference sequence). The trim removed 2 bases at V and 12 bases at J, leaving 17 bases unmatched. CDR3 residues: CATSRRSTSGGGGGQFF. The CDR3 region has the DNA TGTGCCACCAGCAGACGGTCGACTAGCGGTGGCGGTGGGGGGCAGTTCTTC.

The chain recombines TRBV5-1 with TRBJ2-3, with TRBD1 as a possible D gene (7 bases). Trimming took 4 bases from V and 0 from J, leaving 15 bases between them. The germline CDR1 and CDR2 sequences are SGHRS and YFSETQ. The CDR3 length is 16 residues. The CDR3 spells CASSRGTDSSTDTQYF. DNA of the CDR3: TGCGCCAGCAGCCGCGGGACAGATTCCAGCACAGATACGCAGTATTTT. Together with reference TRBV5-1 and TRBJ2-3, the CDR3 gives the full variable domain: KAGVTQTPRYLIKTRGQQVTLSCSPISGHRSVSWYQQTPGQGLQFLFEYFSETQRNKGNFPGRFSGRQFSNSRSEMNVSTLELGDSALYLCASSRGTDSSTDTQYFGPGTRLTVL.

The rearrangement uses TRBV7-9 and TRBJ1-5; 8 bases align to TRBD1. Germline V CDR1 and CDR2: SEHNR, FQNEAQ (reference sequence). V lost 10 bases to trimming and J lost 7 bases; unmatched junction nucleotides: 6. This CDR3 spans 12 amino acids. The CDR3 is CATGQGGQPQHF. CDR3 nucleotides: TGTGCCACCGGACAGGGCGGGCAGCCCCAGCATTTT.

The J gene is TRBJ2-7, the V gene TRBV4-2; tentatively, D is TRBD2 (5 bases). The germline V gene encodes CDR1 LGHNA and CDR2 YNFKEQ. This CDR3 has 17 amino acids. V lost 1 base and J 2 bases, leaving 18 bases between the germline ends. In DNA form, the CDR3 reads TGTGCCAGCAGCCAAGCCGCACGTGGAGGAACTACCTACGAGCAGTACTTC. Its translation is CASSQAARGGTTYEQYF.

The chain recombines TRBV27 with TRBJ1-3, with TRBD1 as a possible D gene (6 bases). The ends were cut back, 6 bases at V and 4 bases at J, with 16 bases in the middle. CDR3 size: 15 residues. CDR1 and CDR2 from the germline V gene are MNHEY and SMNVEV (reference sequence). CDR3 residues: CASREGGGPGNTIYF. DNA of the CDR3: TGTGCCAGCAGAGAAGGTGGGGGCCCCGGAAACACCATATATTTT.

This chain joins TRBV4-2 and TRBJ2-5; 8 positions match TRBD2. Germline CDR1 reads LGHNA; CDR2 reads YNFKEQ. The CDR3 has 18 amino acids. The V and J ends lost 0 bases and 2 bases, in that order; junction bases with no gene match: 11. CDR3 in amino acids: CASSQETLVAGIQETQYF. As DNA, the CDR3 is TGTGCCAGCAGCCAAGAGACCCTTGTAGCGGGGATTCAAGAGACCCAGTACTTC.

The V call is TRBV6-6, the J call TRBJ1-4, with 8 positions matching TRBD1. Trimming cost V 2 bases and J 6 bases; bases outside gene matches: 5. The CDR3 length is 15 residues. Germline V gene lookup returns CDR1 MNHNY and CDR2 SVGAGI (reference sequence). CDR3 in DNA: TGTGCCAGCAGTTACCATAACAGGGGGTATGAAAAACTGTTTTTT. It translates to CASSYHNRGYEKLFF.

The chain recombines TRBV5-1 with TRBJ2-2, with a tentative D call TRBD2 (6 bases). Germline lookup yields CDR1 SGHRS and CDR2 YFSETQ. The V and J ends lost 3 bases and 1 base respectively, with 16 bases between them. This CDR3 comprises 17 residues. The CDR3 bases are TGCGCCAGCAGCTCCGTTTTTCGGGGGTTGAACACCGGGGAGCTGTTTTTT. Its translation: CASSSVFRGLNTGELFF.

J is TRBJ2-7 and V is TRBV7-8; 8 bases line up with TRBD1. After removal of 1 base from V and 2 bases from J, the junction contained 4 bases not matched to a gene. This CDR3 spans 15 amino acids. The V gene's germline CDR1 is SGHVS and CDR2 FQNEAQ. The CDR3 nucleotides read TGTGCCAGCAGCTTAGGGGACAGGACAACCTACGAGCAGTACTTC. Its translation is CASSLGDRTTYEQYF.

The rearrangement uses TRBV5-4 and TRBJ1-1, with 7 bases matching TRBD1. Unmatched junction bases numbered 5, after V lost 4 bases and J lost 5 bases. This CDR3 comprises 13 residues. The V gene's germline CDR1 is SGHNT and CDR2 YYREEE (reference sequence). The CDR3 nucleotides read TGTGCCAGCAGCCGAACAGGGGTAACTGAAGCTTTCTTT. This gives the protein CASSRTGVTEAFF.

The V gene is TRBV30, the J gene TRBJ2-5, with D possibly TRBD1 on 5 matching bases. CDR3 length: 12 amino acids. Deletions cut 5 bases from V and 5 bases from J, with 12 bases between. CDR1 and CDR2 (germline): GTSNPN, SVGIG (reference sequence). CDR3 nucleotide sequence: TGTGCCTGGGACAGAATTCTCGAGACCCAGTACTTC. Translated, it gives CAWDRILETQYF.

This sequence joins TRBV19 and TRBJ1-2; the D gene is possibly TRBD1 (6 bases). This CDR3 contains 14 residues. Germline V gives CDR1 LNHDA, CDR2 SQIVND (reference sequence). V was cut by 7 bases and J by 6 bases, with 18 bases left in between. CDR3 residues: CASITQGGKDGYTF. The CDR3 DNA reads TGTGCCAGTATCACACAGGGTGGGAAGGATGGCTACACCTTC.

The chain carries TRBV27 and TRBJ2-7; 8 bases are a match to TRBD1. The CDR3 runs 13 residues. The V gene's germline CDR1 is MNHEY and CDR2 SMNVEV (reference sequence). V shed 6 bases, J shed 1 base, and the junction held 2 bases outside the gene matches. The CDR3 sequence is CASRRTGSYEQYF. In DNA form, the CDR3 reads TGTGCCAGCAGACGGACAGGGTCCTACGAGCAGTACTTC.

The sample holds one count of this clone. This chain links TRBV7-2 with TRBJ2-2; a possible D gene is TRBD2 (6 bases). The CDR3 runs 14 residues. The germline V and J ends were trimmed by 5 bases and 6 bases, with 13 bases remaining between them. The V gene's germline CDR1 is SGHTA and CDR2 FQGNSA. CDR3 loop: CASSAQLAPGELFF. CDR3 in DNA: TGTGCCAGCAGCGCACAACTAGCACCCGGGGAGCTGTTTTTT.

In its sample, this clone was seen a few times. The chain carries TRBV14 and TRBJ2-1; 8 nucleotides agree with TRBD2. Trimming took 1 base from V and 10 from J; bases not matched to a gene: 9. The CDR3 is 15 residues long. Germline loops: CDR1 SGHDN, CDR2 FVKESK. The CDR3 spells CASSQVSGRTAEQFF. CDR3 coding DNA: TGTGCCAGCAGCCAAGTCAGCGGGAGAACCGCAGAGCAGTTCTTC.

The J gene is TRBJ1-5, the V gene TRBV2, with D perhaps TRBD1 (6 bases). CDR3 length: 15 residues. Germline V gene data show CDR1 as SNHLY and CDR2 as FYNNEI. The germline V and J ends were trimmed by 2 bases and 6 bases, with 14 bases remaining between them. CDR3 amino acids: CASSEYTARGQPQHF. In nucleotides, the CDR3 is TGTGCCAGCAGTGAATATACAGCCAGGGGTCAGCCCCAGCATTTT.

The chain joins TRBV27 to TRBJ2-7, with TRBD1 matching 9 bases. The CDR3 sequence is 14 residues long. Germline CDR1 MNHEY, CDR2 SMNVEV (reference sequence). V shed 6 bases and J 2 bases; nucleotides not matched to a gene: 5. CDR3 in amino acids: CASRKRDRAYEQYF. Written as DNA, the CDR3 is TGTGCCAGCAGGAAAAGGGACAGGGCCTACGAGCAGTACTTC.

This clone has a single count. The rearrangement uses TRBV18 and TRBJ2-4; 7 bases line up with TRBD1. The junction had 3 bases not matched to a gene; V was cut back by 3 bases and J by 1 base. Germline V gene data show CDR1 as KGHSH and CDR2 as LQKENI. This CDR3 spans 15 amino acids. CDR3 nucleotide sequence: TGTGCCAGCTCACCGACAGGGAAGGCCAAAAACATTCAGTACTTC. Translating gives CASSPTGKAKNIQYF.

This chain joins TRBV19 and TRBJ2-7, with D unclear. In germline, CDR1 is LNHDA, CDR2 SQIVND (reference sequence). V gave up 1 base and J gave up 0 bases, with 7 bases separating them. CDR3 size: 14 residues. CDR3 sequence reads: CASSIGGGSYEQYF. CDR3 bases: TGTGCCAGTAGTATAGGCGGCGGCTCCTACGAGCAGTACTTC.